This TCR beta chain was found in a study of blood T cell repertoires in COVID-19. Study-level background: PBMCs, B-cell-depleted T cells, or T cells were the source of the cDNA or gDNA that made up the material.

From germline, CDR1 is GTSNPN and CDR2 SVGIG (reference sequence). The V gene end was trimmed by 1 base and the J gene end by 7 bases; junction bases not matched to a gene: 4. The length of the CDR3 is 13 residues. Under the authors' procedure: Reference gene primers were amplified, and this amplification served to estimate nucleated cell counts. Libraries were prepared by immunoSEQ multiplex PCR; TCRdb keeps only in-frame clonotypes and omits some of them. For V, J and clone size, that table is used; D and trimming come from the DNA. The repertoire holds 200,000 or so clones, with 80% to 90% as singletons.

The V gene is TRBV30, the J gene TRBJ1-2, with 9 positions matching TRBD1. Sample: peripheral blood. The TCR was taken from a man in his fifties or sixties with acute or convalescent COVID-19. This chain's CDR3 is CAWSAGQGGGYTF. For the CDR3, the DNA is TGTGCCTGGAGTGCGGGACAGGGAGGTGGCTACACCTTC.